This TCR beta chain was obtained from a study of blood T cell repertoires in COVID-19. Looked up from germline, CDR1 is SGHTS and CDR2 is YDEGEE. The CDR3 runs to 13 residues. V was cut by 4 bases and J by 8 bases, with 15 bases left in between. Source study methods: Estimates of nucleated cell counts were drawn from the amplification of reference gene primers. Assay used: immunoSEQ multiplex PCR; TCRdb lists only in-frame clones, some missing. The V and J calls and clone size come from that table; D and trimming were worked out from the DNA. The sample comprises 95,000 to 100,000 clones, more than 65% of which are singletons, and 15% to 20% rests with the top ten.

Input material: peripheral blood. The TCR comes from a woman aged 80 or over with active or convalescent COVID-19. The chain employs TRBV5-8 and TRBJ1-2, with D tentatively TRBD1 (6 bases). CDR3 sequence (DNA): TGTGCCAGCAGCCCTTACCACAGGGTCGGCTACACCTTC. Protein product: CASSPYHRVGYTF.